The sequence of this TCR beta chain was determined in a study of cytotoxic CD8 clonotypes in ibrutinib-treated CLL. CDR1 is ENHRY, CDR2 SYGVKD, per germline. Deletions cut 3 bases from V and 8 bases from J, with 11 bases between. CDR3 length: 13 amino acids. The method was immunoSEQ multiplex PCR; TCRdb's version includes in-frame clones alone and lacks a portion of them. The sample gives 3,500 to 4,500 clones, roughly 83% of which show up once; roughly a fifth is in the top ten. This clone showed up just a few times. Sequences were derived from PBMCs, sampled before ibrutinib treatment. The chain is built from TRBV10-3 and TRBJ2-1; D gene unclear. The sequence derives from a human donor with chronic lymphocytic leukemia. The CDR3 reads CAISETLDHEQFF. CDR3 bases: TGTGCCATCAGTGAAACTCTAGACCATGAGCAGTTCTTC.